The rows below give T cell receptor beta chains drawn from one sample of a study of T cell repertoires in cytomegalovirus infection. TCRdb re-analysed the reads in MiXCR, keeping a single row per CDR3 protein. The sample has about 570,000 distinct CDR3 sequences, 40% seen once. These receptors are not linked to any known antigen. Here the sequenced sample was cultured PBMCs, taken from culture after CMV antigen stimulation. Source of these receptors: a human donor in good health (CMV status not recorded). Some clones in this sample may be carry-over from other donors' samples. The CDR3 runs from the conserved cysteine through the conserved F or W. The D gene is left open where the match is weak. Only part of the rows carry a size: once, few, many, or a class if the clone is expanded.

D gene: NA; J gene: TRBJ2-7; V gene: TRBV10-3; clone size: NA; CDR3 DNA: TGTGCCATCAGTGAGTCGATAGCACAGTCCTACGAGCAGTACTTC; CDR3 protein: CAISESIAQSYEQYF
D gene: NA; J gene: TRBJ1-1; V gene: TRBV5-1; clone size: few; CDR3 DNA: TGCGCCAGCAGCTTGGGATTTACAGGTAACACTGAAGCTTTCTTT; CDR3 protein: CASSLGFTGNTEAFF
D gene: TRBD1; J gene: TRBJ1-2; V gene: TRBV6-1; clone size: few; CDR3 DNA: TGTGCCAGCAGTGAACAGGGGGCGCATGGCTACACCTTC; CDR3 protein: CASSEQGAHGYTF
D gene: NA; J gene: TRBJ1-5; V gene: TRBV7-2; clone size: few; CDR3 DNA: TGTGCCAGCAGCTCATCCGGGACAAAGGATCAGCCCCAGCATTTT; CDR3 protein: CASSSSGTKDQPQHF
D gene: NA; J gene: TRBJ2-5; V gene: TRBV7-2; clone size: few; CDR3 DNA: TGTGCCAGCAGCTGGACCATTTCGGAGACCCAGTACTTC; CDR3 protein: CASSWTISETQYF
D gene: NA; J gene: TRBJ1-2; V gene: TRBV7-9; clone size: few; CDR3 DNA: TGTGCCAGCAGCTTATTGGGCGACGACTACACCTTC; CDR3 protein: CASSLLGDDYTF
D gene: NA; J gene: TRBJ1-5; V gene: TRBV12-3/TRBV12-4; clone size: NA; CDR3 DNA: TGTGCCAGCAGCGGCACTGGAGGGGTCGATCAGCCCCAGCATTTT; CDR3 protein: CASSGTGGVDQPQHF
D gene: NA; J gene: TRBJ1-6; V gene: TRBV7-2; clone size: many; CDR3 DNA: TGTGCCAGCAGCTTTGGTCCAGGGTATAATTCACCCCTCCACTTT; CDR3 protein: CASSFGPGYNSPLHF
D gene: TRBD1; J gene: TRBJ2-1; V gene: TRBV7-2; clone size: few; CDR3 DNA: TGTGCCAGCAGCTTCGGGACAGGGGGCGGGGAGCAGTTCTTC; CDR3 protein: CASSFGTGGGEQFF
D gene: TRBD2; J gene: TRBJ2-3; V gene: TRBV2; clone size: many; CDR3 DNA: TGTGCCAGCAATCCGGGACTAGCAACAGATACGCAGTATTTT; CDR3 protein: CASNPGLATDTQYF
D gene: NA; J gene: TRBJ2-1; V gene: TRBV7-2; clone size: many; CDR3 DNA: TGTGCCAGCAGCCCCTACAATGAGCAGTTCTTC; CDR3 protein: CASSPYNEQFF
D gene: NA; J gene: TRBJ1-1; V gene: TRBV19; clone size: few; CDR3 DNA: TGTGCCAGTAGTATATTCGGGGTTGAAGCTTTCTTT; CDR3 protein: CASSIFGVEAFF
D gene: TRBD1; J gene: TRBJ1-1; V gene: TRBV4-1; clone size: once; CDR3 DNA: TGCGCCAGCAGCCAGCCCGGGACAGGCAGAAACACTGAAGCTTTCTTT; CDR3 protein: CASSQPGTGRNTEAFF
D gene: NA; J gene: TRBJ2-1; V gene: TRBV6-1; clone size: NA; CDR3 DNA: TGTGCCAGCACCCGGGGGGCATACTCCTACAATGAGCAGTTCTTC; CDR3 protein: CASTRGAYSYNEQFF
D gene: NA; J gene: TRBJ1-4; V gene: TRBV2; clone size: few; CDR3 DNA: TGTGCCAGCAGGGTGGACTCTAATGAAAAACTGTTTTTT; CDR3 protein: CASRVDSNEKLFF
D gene: NA; J gene: TRBJ2-1; V gene: TRBV7-2; clone size: NA; CDR3 DNA: TGTGCCAGCAGCTATTACACTGAGCAGTTCTTC; CDR3 protein: CASSYYTEQFF
D gene: TRBD2; J gene: TRBJ2-1; V gene: TRBV12-3/TRBV12-4; clone size: few; CDR3 DNA: TGTGCCAGCAGTCGACTAGCGAGTGAGCAGTTCTTC; CDR3 protein: CASSRLASEQFF
D gene: TRBD1; J gene: TRBJ2-7; V gene: TRBV29-1; clone size: NA; CDR3 DNA: TGCAGCGTTGAAGATTGGGGACAGGAAAGCTCCTACGAGCAGTACTTC; CDR3 protein: CSVEDWGQESSYEQYF
D gene: NA; J gene: TRBJ1-2; V gene: TRBV20-1; clone size: NA; CDR3 DNA: TGCAGTGCTAGAGCGTGGACAGACCCCAAGTATGGCTACACCTTC; CDR3 protein: CSARAWTDPKYGYTF
D gene: NA; J gene: TRBJ1-5; V gene: TRBV19; clone size: NA; CDR3 DNA: TGTGCCAGTAGTGCGTCCCCGGGGAGCAATCAGCCCCAGCATTTT; CDR3 protein: CASSASPGSNQPQHF
D gene: NA; J gene: TRBJ2-7; V gene: TRBV5-4; clone size: NA; CDR3 DNA: TGTGCCAGCAGCTCCGCAACCACTGGTCGTCAAGTGCGCGAGCAGTACTTC; CDR3 protein: CASSSATTGRQVREQYF
D gene: NA; J gene: TRBJ1-5; V gene: TRBV7-2; clone size: many; CDR3 DNA: TGTGCCAGCAGCTTAGTTGGGTGGGACAATCAGCCCCAGCATTTT; CDR3 protein: CASSLVGWDNQPQHF
D gene: NA; J gene: TRBJ1-2; V gene: TRBV20-1; clone size: NA; CDR3 DNA: TGCAGTGCTAGAGAAGGGGTAGCTGGCTATGGCTACACCTTC; CDR3 protein: CSAREGVAGYGYTF
D gene: NA; J gene: TRBJ2-1; V gene: TRBV7-6; clone size: many; CDR3 DNA: TGTGCCAGCAGCGGGGCCACGGGGGAGCAGTTCTTC; CDR3 protein: CASSGATGEQFF
D gene: NA; J gene: TRBJ2-3; V gene: TRBV7-2; clone size: many; CDR3 DNA: TGTGCCAGCAGCACGACCCCCACAGATACGCAGTATTTT; CDR3 protein: CASSTTPTDTQYF
D gene: NA; J gene: TRBJ2-7; V gene: TRBV29-1; clone size: NA; CDR3 DNA: TGCAGCGCCTGTAAGGAGGGAGTTGCCTACGAGCAGTACTTC; CDR3 protein: CSACKEGVAYEQYF
D gene: NA; J gene: TRBJ2-7; V gene: TRBV5-1; clone size: NA; CDR3 DNA: TGCGCCAGCAGCATCAGGGGAATCCCCTACGAGCAGTACTTC; CDR3 protein: CASSIRGIPYEQYF
D gene: NA; J gene: TRBJ1-1; V gene: TRBV7-6; clone size: few; CDR3 DNA: TGTGCCAGCAGGAGTTTCGGGGACACTGAAGCTTTCTTT; CDR3 protein: CASRSFGDTEAFF
D gene: TRBD2; J gene: TRBJ2-1; V gene: TRBV7-2; clone size: NA; CDR3 DNA: TGTGCCAGCAGCTCCGGACTAGCGGGAGTCGAGCAGTTCTTC; CDR3 protein: CASSSGLAGVEQFF
D gene: NA; J gene: TRBJ2-4; V gene: TRBV11-2; clone size: few; CDR3 DNA: TGTGCCAGCAGGCCAGGGGACCTAGCCAAAAACATTCAGTACTTC; CDR3 protein: CASRPGDLAKNIQYF
D gene: NA; J gene: TRBJ2-1; V gene: TRBV7-9; clone size: few; CDR3 DNA: TGTGCCAGCAGCTTGGGGCTAGGGCTACCGAATGAGCAGTTCTTC; CDR3 protein: CASSLGLGLPNEQFF
D gene: TRBD2; J gene: TRBJ2-5; V gene: TRBV20-1; clone size: few; CDR3 DNA: TGCAGTGCCAAAAAACCTAGCGGGGTGGGAGAGACCCAGTACTTC; CDR3 protein: CSAKKPSGVGETQYF
D gene: NA; J gene: TRBJ1-4; V gene: TRBV20-1; clone size: few; CDR3 DNA: TGCAGTGCTAGAGATCGCCTACGGACAACTAATGAAAAACTGTTTTTT; CDR3 protein: CSARDRLRTTNEKLFF
D gene: TRBD2; J gene: TRBJ2-7; V gene: TRBV20-1; clone size: NA; CDR3 DNA: TGCAGTGCTAGGGGACTAGAGGGATACTACGAGCAGTACTTC; CDR3 protein: CSARGLEGYYEQYF
D gene: NA; J gene: TRBJ2-7; V gene: TRBV7-7; clone size: NA; CDR3 DNA: TGTGCCAGCAGCCCTTACGATTTC; CDR3 protein: CASSPYDF
D gene: NA; J gene: TRBJ1-2; V gene: TRBV7-2; clone size: NA; CDR3 DNA: TGTGCCAGCAGCCAATTGTTAGGCCAAGGGGGACAAGCTAACTATGGCTACACCTTC; CDR3 protein: CASSQLLGQGGQANYGYTF
D gene: NA; J gene: TRBJ1-6; V gene: TRBV25-1; clone size: few; CDR3 DNA: TGTGCCAGCAGTGAATTTCTTACGGTTTCACCCCTCCACTTT; CDR3 protein: CASSEFLTVSPLHF
D gene: NA; J gene: TRBJ2-3; V gene: TRBV20-1; clone size: few; CDR3 DNA: TGCAGTGCTAGAGCCACCGGGACCCCCAGCACAGATACGCAGTATTTT; CDR3 protein: CSARATGTPSTDTQYF
D gene: NA; J gene: TRBJ2-1; V gene: TRBV6-5; clone size: NA; CDR3 DNA: TGTGCCAGCAGTGAGATGGCCGCAGGGACCCCGAACAATGAGCAGTTCTTC; CDR3 protein: CASSEMAAGTPNNEQFF
D gene: NA; J gene: TRBJ2-7; V gene: TRBV18; clone size: NA; CDR3 DNA: TGTGCCAGCTCACCTTCGGACGTCTCCTACGAGCAGTACTTC; CDR3 protein: CASSPSDVSYEQYF
D gene: NA; J gene: TRBJ2-7; V gene: TRBV12-3/TRBV12-4; clone size: NA; CDR3 DNA: TGTGCCAGCAGTTTTGGGGGGCGATACGAGCAGTACTTC; CDR3 protein: CASSFGGRYEQYF
D gene: NA; J gene: TRBJ2-7; V gene: TRBV29-1; clone size: few; CDR3 DNA: TGCAGCGTTGAATATAGCGGAACCTACGAGCAGTACTTC; CDR3 protein: CSVEYSGTYEQYF
D gene: NA; J gene: TRBJ2-2; V gene: TRBV7-3; clone size: NA; CDR3 DNA: TGTGCCAGCAGCTCATCTACTCTTATAGCCGGGGAGCTGTTTTTT; CDR3 protein: CASSSSTLIAGELFF
D gene: NA; J gene: TRBJ1-3; V gene: TRBV7-2; clone size: NA; CDR3 DNA: TGTGCCAGCAGCTTAGGTGACAGTAGAAACACCATATATTTT; CDR3 protein: CASSLGDSRNTIYF
D gene: TRBD1; J gene: TRBJ1-1; V gene: TRBV7-2; clone size: NA; CDR3 DNA: TGTGCCAGCAGCCACCCCCGGACAGGGGGCCCCGGTGAAGCTTTCTTT; CDR3 protein: CASSHPRTGGPGEAFF
D gene: TRBD1; J gene: TRBJ1-6; V gene: TRBV5-1; clone size: NA; CDR3 DNA: TGCGCCAGCAGCTCGACAGGGGCGTTGGGATCACCCCTCCACTTT; CDR3 protein: CASSSTGALGSPLHF